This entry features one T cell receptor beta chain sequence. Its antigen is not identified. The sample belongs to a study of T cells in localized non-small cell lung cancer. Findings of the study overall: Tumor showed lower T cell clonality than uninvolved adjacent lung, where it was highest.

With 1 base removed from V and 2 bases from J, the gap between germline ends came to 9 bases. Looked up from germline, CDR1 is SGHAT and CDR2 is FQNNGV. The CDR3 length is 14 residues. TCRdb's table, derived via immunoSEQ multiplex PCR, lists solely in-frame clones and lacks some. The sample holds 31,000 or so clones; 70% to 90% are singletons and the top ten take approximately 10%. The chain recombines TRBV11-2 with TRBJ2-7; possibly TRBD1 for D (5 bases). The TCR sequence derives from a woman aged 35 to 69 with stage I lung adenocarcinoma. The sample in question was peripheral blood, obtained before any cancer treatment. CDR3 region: CASSLGGRAYEQYF. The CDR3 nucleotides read TGTGCCAGCAGCTTAGGGGGCCGTGCCTACGAGCAGTACTTC.